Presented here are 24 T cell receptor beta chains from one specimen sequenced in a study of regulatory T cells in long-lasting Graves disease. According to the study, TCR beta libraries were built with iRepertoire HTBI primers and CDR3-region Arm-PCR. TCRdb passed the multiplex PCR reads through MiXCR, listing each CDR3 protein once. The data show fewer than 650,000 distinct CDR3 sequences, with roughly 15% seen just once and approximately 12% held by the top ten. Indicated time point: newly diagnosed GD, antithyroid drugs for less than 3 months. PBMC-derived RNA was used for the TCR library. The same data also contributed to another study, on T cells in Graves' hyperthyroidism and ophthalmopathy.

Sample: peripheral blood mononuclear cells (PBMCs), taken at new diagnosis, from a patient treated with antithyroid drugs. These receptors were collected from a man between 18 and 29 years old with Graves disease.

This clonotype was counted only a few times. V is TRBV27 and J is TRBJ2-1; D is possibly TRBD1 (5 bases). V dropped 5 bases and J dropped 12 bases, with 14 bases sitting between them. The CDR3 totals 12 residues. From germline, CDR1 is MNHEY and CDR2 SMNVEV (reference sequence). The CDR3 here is CASSPVGVGQFF. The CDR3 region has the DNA TGTGCCAGCAGTCCTGTAGGGGTTGGGCAGTTCTTC.

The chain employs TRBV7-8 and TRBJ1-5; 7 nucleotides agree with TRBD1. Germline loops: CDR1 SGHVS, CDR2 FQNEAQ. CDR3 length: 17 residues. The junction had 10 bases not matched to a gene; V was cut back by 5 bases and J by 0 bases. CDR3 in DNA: TGTGCCAGCAGCCACCGGGACAGTCTTTATAGCAATCAGCCCCAGCATTTT. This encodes CASSHRDSLYSNQPQHF.

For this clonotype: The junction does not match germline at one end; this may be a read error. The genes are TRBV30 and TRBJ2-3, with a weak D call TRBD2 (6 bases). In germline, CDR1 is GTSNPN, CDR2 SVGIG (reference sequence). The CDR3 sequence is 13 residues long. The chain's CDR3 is CAWSAGSKDTQYF. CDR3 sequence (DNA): TGTGCCTGGAGTGCCGGGAGCAAAGATACGCAGTATTTT.

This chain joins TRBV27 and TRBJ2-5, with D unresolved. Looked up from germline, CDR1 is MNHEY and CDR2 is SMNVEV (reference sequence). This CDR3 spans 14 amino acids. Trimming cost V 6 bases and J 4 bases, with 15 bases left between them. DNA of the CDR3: TGTGCCAGCAGCTTCGAAGGGTCCCCAGAGACCCAGTACTTC. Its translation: CASSFEGSPETQYF.

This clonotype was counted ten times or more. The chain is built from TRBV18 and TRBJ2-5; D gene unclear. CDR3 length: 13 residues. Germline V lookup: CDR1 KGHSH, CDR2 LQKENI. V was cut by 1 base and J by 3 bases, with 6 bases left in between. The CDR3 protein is CASSPRTKETQYF. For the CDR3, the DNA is TGTGCCAGCTCACCACGAACGAAAGAGACCCAGTACTTC.

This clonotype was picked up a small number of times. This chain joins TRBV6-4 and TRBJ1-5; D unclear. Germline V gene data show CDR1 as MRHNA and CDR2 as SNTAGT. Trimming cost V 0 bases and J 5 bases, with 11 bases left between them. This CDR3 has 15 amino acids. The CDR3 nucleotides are TGTGCCAGCAGTGACTCGAAATGCTGGGATCAGCCCCAGCATTTT. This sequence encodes CASSDSKCWDQPQHF.

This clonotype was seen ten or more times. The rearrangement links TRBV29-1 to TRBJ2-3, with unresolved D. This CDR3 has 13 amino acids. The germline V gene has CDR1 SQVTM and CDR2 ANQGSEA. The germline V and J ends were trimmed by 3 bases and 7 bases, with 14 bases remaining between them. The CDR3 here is CSVDQLWANTQYF. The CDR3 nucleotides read TGCAGCGTTGATCAGTTATGGGCCAATACGCAGTATTTT.

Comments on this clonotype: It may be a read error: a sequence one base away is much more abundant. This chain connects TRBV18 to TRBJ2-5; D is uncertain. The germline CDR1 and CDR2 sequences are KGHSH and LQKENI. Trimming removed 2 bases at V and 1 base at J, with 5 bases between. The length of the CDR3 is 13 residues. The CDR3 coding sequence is TGTGCCAGCTCACCAAAGGCCCAAGAGACCCAGTACTTC. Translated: CASSPKAQETQYF.

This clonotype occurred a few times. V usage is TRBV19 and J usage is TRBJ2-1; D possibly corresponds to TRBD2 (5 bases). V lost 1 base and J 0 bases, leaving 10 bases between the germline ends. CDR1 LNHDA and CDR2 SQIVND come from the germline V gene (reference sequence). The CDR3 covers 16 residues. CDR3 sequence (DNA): TGTGCCAGTAGTATAGGAGCGGCTAGCTCCTACAATGAGCAGTTCTTC. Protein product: CASSIGAASSYNEQFF.

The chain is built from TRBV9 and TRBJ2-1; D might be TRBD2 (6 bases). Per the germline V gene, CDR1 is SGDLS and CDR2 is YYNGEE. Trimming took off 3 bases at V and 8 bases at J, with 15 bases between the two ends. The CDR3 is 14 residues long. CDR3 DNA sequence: TGTGCCAGCAGCGCCCCCCGGAGGGCAGATGAGCAGTTCTTC. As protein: CASSAPRRADEQFF.

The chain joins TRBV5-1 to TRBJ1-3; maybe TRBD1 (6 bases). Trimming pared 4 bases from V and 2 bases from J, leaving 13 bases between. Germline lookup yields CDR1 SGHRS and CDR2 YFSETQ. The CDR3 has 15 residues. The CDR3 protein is CASSGTQGTGNTIYF. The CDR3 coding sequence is TGCGCCAGCAGCGGGACGCAGGGGACTGGAAACACCATATATTTT. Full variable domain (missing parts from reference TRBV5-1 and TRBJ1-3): KAGVTQTPRYLIKTRGQQVTLSCSPISGHRSVSWYQQTPGQGLQFLFEYFSETQRNKGNFPGRFSGRQFSNSRSEMNVSTLELGDSALYLCASSGTQGTGNTIYFGEGSWLTVV.

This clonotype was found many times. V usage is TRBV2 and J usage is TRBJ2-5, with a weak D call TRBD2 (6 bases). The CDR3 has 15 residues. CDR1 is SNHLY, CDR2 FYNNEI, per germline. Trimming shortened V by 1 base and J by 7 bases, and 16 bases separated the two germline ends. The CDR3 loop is CASSEDGGYGGTQYF. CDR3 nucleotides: TGTGCCAGCAGTGAAGACGGGGGTTATGGAGGGACCCAGTACTTC.

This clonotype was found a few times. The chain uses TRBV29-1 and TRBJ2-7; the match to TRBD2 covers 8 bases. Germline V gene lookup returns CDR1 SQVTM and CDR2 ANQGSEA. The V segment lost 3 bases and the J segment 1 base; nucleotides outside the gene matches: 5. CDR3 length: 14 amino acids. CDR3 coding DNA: TGCAGCGTTGAGACTAGCGCTGCTTCCTACGAGCAGTACTTC. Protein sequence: CSVETSAASYEQYF.

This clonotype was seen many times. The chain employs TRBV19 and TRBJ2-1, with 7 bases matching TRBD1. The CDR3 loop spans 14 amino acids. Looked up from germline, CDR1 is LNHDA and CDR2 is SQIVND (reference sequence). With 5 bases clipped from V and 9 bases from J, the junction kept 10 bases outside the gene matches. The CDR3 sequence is CASSPGQDLIEQFF. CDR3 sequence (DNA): TGTGCCAGTAGTCCCGGACAGGATTTGATTGAGCAGTTCTTC.

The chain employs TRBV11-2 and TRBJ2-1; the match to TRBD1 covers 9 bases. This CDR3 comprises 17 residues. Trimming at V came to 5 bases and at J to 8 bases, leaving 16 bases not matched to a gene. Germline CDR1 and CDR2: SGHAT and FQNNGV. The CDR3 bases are TGTGCCAGCAGCGAACGCTTCCTCGGGACAGGGAGCTATGAGCAGTTCTTC. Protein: CASSERFLGTGSYEQFF.

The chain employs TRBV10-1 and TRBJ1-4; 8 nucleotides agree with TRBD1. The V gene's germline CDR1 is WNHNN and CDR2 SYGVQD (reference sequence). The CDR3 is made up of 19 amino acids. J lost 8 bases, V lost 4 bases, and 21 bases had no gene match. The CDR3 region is CASSGGAQDREGVLEKLFF. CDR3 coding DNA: TGCGCCAGCAGTGGGGGGGCCCAGGACAGGGAAGGAGTTTTGGAAAAACTGTTTTTT.

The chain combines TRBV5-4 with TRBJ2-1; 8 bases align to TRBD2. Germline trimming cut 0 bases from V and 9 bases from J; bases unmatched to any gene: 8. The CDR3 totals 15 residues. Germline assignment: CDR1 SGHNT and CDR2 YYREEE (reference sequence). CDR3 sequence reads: CASSLEAGVAGEQFF. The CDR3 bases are TGTGCCAGCAGCTTGGAAGCGGGGGTAGCTGGTGAGCAGTTCTTC. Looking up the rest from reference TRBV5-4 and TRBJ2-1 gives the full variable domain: ETGVTQSPTHLIKTRGQQVTLRCSSQSGHNTVSWYQQALGQGPQFIFQYYREEENGRGNFPPRFSGLQFPNYSSELNVNALELDDSALYLCASSLEAGVAGEQFFGPGTRLTVL.

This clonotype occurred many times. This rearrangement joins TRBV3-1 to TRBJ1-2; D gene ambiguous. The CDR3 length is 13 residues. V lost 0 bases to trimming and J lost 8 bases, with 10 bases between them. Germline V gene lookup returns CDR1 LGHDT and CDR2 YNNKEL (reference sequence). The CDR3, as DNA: TGTGCCAGCAGCCAAGAGGCGGCGGGAGGCTACACCTTC. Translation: CASSQEAAGGYTF.

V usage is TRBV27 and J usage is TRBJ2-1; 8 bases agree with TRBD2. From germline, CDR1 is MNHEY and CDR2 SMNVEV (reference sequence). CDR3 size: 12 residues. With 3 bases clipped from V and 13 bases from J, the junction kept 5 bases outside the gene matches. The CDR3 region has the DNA TGTGCCAGCAGTTTCGACGGGAGGGTTCAGTTCTTC. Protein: CASSFDGRVQFF.

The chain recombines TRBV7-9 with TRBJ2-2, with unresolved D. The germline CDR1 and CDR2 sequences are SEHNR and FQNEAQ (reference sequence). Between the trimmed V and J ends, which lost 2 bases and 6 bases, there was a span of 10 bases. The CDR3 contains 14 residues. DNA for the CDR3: TGTGCCAGCAGCTTAAACGGCGCGGCCGGGGAGCTGTTTTTT. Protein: CASSLNGAAGELFF.

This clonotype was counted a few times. The CDR3 DNA is TGTGCCAGCAGTTTATCCTTTCTTGGCACAGATACGCAGTATTTT. Its translation: CASSLSFLGTDTQYF. The genes are TRBV27 and TRBJ2-3; D gene ambiguous. Trimming took off 0 bases at V and 1 base at J, with 8 bases between the two ends. The CDR3 runs to 15 residues. CDR1 is MNHEY, CDR2 SMNVEV, per germline (reference sequence).

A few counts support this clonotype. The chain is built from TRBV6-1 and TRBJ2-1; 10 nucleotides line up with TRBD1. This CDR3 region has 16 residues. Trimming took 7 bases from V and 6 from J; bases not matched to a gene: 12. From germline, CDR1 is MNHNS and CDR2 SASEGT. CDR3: CASKRSPGTGVNEQFF. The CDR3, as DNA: TGTGCCAGCAAACGGTCCCCCGGGACAGGGGTCAATGAGCAGTTCTTC.

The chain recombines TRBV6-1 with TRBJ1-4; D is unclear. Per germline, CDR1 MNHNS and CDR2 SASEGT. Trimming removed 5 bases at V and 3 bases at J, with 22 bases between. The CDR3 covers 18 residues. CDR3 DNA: TGTGCCAGCAGTCTAGAGGGTTTGAGCCGGACTCCTAATGAAAAACTGTTTTTT. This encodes CASSLEGLSRTPNEKLFF.

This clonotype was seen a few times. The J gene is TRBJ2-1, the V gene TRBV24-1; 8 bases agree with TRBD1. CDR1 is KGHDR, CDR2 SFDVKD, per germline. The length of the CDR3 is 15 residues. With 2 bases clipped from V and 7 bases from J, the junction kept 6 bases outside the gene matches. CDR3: CATSDSGGAGNEQFF. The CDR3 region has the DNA TGTGCCACCAGTGATTCAGGGGGCGCGGGGAATGAGCAGTTCTTC.